This T cell receptor beta chain was sequenced for a study of T-cell memory formation after mild COVID-19. From the 5' RACE reads, TCRdb called clonotypes with MiXCR, one entry per CDR3 protein. Of more than 450,000 distinct CDR3 sequences listed, more than 15% are singletons. CDR3 length: 14 amino acids. Trimming removed 4 bases from V and 8 bases from J, with 14 bases in between. Germline-derived CDR1 and CDR2 are MNHEY and SVGEGT. This clonotype showed up just a few times. The V call is TRBV6-2 or TRBV6-3, the J call TRBJ1-4; D remains unclear. The sample was PBMCs or a T cell subset sorted from them (not recorded which). The receptor comes from an adult woman who had mild COVID-19 (a few samples of this study predate the infection). Cell type and time point are not known. CDR3 DNA: TGTGCCAGCAGTTGGAACGCACCGAAGGAAAAACTGTTTTTT. Translating it yields CASSWNAPKEKLFF.